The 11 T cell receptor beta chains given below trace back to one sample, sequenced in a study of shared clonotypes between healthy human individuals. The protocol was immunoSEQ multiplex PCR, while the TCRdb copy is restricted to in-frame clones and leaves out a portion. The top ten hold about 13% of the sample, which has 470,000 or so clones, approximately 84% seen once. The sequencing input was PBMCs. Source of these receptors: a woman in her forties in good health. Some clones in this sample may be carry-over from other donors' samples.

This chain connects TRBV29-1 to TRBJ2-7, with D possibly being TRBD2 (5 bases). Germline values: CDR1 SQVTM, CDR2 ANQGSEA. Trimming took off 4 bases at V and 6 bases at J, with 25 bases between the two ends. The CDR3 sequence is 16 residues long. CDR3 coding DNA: TGCAGCGTTGCTCAGAGTGGGAGCTTCTTGATAAGCGAGCAGTACTTC. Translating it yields CSVAQSGSFLISEQYF.

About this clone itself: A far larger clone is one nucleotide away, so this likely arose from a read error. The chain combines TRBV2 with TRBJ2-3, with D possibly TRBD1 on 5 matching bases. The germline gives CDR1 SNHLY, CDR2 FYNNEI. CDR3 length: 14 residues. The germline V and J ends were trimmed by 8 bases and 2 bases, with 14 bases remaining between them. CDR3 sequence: CASRDRLYTDTQYF. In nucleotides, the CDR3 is TGTGCCAGCCGCGACAGACTCTACACAGATACGCAGTATTTT. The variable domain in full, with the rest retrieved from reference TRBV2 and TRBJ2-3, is EPEVTQTPSHQVTQMGQEVILRCVPISNHLYFYWYRQILGQKVEFLVSFYNNEISEKSEIFDDQFSVERPDGSNFTLKIRSTKLEDSAMYFCASRDRLYTDTQYFGPGTRLTVL.

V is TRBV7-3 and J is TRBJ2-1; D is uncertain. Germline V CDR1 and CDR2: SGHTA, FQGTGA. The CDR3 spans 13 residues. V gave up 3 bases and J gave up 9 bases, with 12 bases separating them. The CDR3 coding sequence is TGTGCCAGCAGCTTCTCAACGGGCGGTGAGCAGTTCTTC. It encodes CASSFSTGGEQFF.

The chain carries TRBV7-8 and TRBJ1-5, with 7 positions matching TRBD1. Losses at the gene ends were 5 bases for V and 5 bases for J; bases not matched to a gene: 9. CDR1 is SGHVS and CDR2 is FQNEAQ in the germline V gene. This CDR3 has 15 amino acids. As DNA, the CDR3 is TGTGCCAGCAGCCGTCACAGGGGTGAGGATCAGCCCCAGCATTTT. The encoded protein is CASSRHRGEDQPQHF.

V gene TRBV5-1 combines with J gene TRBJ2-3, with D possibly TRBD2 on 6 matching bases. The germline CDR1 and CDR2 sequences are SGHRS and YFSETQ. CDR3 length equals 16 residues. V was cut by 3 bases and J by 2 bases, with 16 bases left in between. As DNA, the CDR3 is TGCGCCAGCAGCTCTGGTGGTCTAGCGTACACAGATACGCAGTATTTT. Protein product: CASSSGGLAYTDTQYF.

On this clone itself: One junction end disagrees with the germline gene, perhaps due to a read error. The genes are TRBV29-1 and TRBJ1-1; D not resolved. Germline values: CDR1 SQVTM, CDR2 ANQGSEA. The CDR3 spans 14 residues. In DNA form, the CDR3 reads TGCAGCGTTGAAGTGGTGGGTGGGTACACTGAAGCTCTCTTT. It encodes CSVEVVGGYTEALF.

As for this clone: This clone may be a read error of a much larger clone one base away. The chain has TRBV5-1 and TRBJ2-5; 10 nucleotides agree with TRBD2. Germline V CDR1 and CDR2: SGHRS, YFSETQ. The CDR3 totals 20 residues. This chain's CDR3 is CASSPRGWTSGNQIQETKYF. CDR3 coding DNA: TGCGCCAGCAGCCCGAGGGGGTGGACTAGCGGAAACCAAATCCAAGAGACCAAGTACTTC.

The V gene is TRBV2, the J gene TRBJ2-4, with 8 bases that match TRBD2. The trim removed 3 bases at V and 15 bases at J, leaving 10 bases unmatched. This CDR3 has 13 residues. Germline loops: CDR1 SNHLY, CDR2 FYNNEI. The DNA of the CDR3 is TGTGCCAGCAGTGACGACGGACTAGCAAGTGGGTACTTC. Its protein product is CASSDDGLASGYF.

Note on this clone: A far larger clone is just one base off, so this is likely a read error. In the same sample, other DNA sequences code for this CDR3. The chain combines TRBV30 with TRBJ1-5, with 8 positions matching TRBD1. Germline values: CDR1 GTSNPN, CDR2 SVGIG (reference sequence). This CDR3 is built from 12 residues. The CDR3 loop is CAWSPGTGPEHF. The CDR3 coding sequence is TGCGCCTGGAGTCCCGGGACAGGCCCAGAGCATTTT.

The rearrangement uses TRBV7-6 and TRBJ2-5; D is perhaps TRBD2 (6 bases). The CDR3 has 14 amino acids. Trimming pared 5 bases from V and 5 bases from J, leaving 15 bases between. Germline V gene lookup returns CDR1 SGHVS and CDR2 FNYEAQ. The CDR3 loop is CASSPQGGGETQYF. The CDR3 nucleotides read TGTGCCAGCAGCCCCCAGGGAGGCGGGGAGACCCAGTACTTC.

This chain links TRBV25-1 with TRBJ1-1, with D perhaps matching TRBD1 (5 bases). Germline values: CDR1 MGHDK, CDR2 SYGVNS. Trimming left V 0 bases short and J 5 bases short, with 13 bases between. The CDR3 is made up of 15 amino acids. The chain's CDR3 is CASSEYQGILTEAFF. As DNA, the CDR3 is TGTGCCAGCAGTGAATACCAGGGAATTTTAACTGAAGCTTTCTTT.